Sequencing of this TCR beta chain was carried out in a study of identical twins. Overall study results and limits: Cross-sectional statistics underpinned the conclusions; the same donors were not followed. Insertions were fewer in abundant cord blood beta clonotypes, whereas memory repertoires showed none of this pattern.

Worth noting for this clonotype: The antigen remains undetermined.

CDR3 length: 12 residues. The V and J ends lost 11 bases and 2 bases respectively, with 13 bases between them. TCRdb redid the calling of the 5' RACE reads with MiXCR, one entry per CDR3 protein. This sample has more than 1.5 million distinct CDR3 sequences, with less than 35% found just once. This clonotype was obtained from a newborn girl in good health. The chain carries TRBV12-3 or TRBV12-4 and TRBJ2-7; possible D gene TRBD1, 5 bases. Material for sequencing was cord blood. In nucleotides, the CDR3 is TGTGCCTCCCAAGGGGCGACCTACGAGCAGTACTTC. This sequence encodes CASQGATYEQYF.